Each of the 10 T cell receptor beta chains below was sequenced from the same sample in a study of blood T cell repertoires in COVID-19 (dated by TCRdb to the early 2020s). Receptor libraries were prepared by the immunoSEQ multiplex PCR assay. This immuneACCESS table, as held by TCRdb, lists in-frame sequences with V and J called but not all clones. Of the missing ones, under half trace to an unresolved V gene in checked studies; the others have no known cause. The sample table shows a few hundred thousand clones, and roughly 90% are seen once. The ten largest clones take up roughly 6.3% of the sample. Sample: peripheral blood. These receptors were obtained from a man aged 60 to 75 with acute or convalescent COVID-19.

The chain uses TRBV6-6 and TRBJ1-5; TRBD1 agrees at 8 bases. Germline lookup yields CDR1 MNHNY and CDR2 SVGAGI (reference sequence). V shed 4 bases, J shed 2 bases, and the junction held 7 bases outside the gene matches. This CDR3 is built from 16 residues. CDR3 sequence (DNA): TGTGCCAGCAGTTTTGGCCCGGACAGGGGCAATCAGCCCCAGCATTTT. Translating it yields CASSFGPDRGNQPQHF.

V and J are TRBV7-3 and TRBJ1-1; D gene uncertain. Germline-derived CDR1 and CDR2 are SGHTA and FQGTGA. The length of the CDR3 is 16 residues. The V and J ends lost 4 bases and 5 bases respectively, with 20 bases between them. The CDR3 DNA reads TGTGCCAGCAGCTCCACGGATGAGGTCCCGAGAACTGAAGCTTTCTTT. Translation: CASSSTDEVPRTEAFF.

Turning to this clone: An end of the junction does not agree with germline; a read error may underlie this. This chain connects TRBV7-8 to TRBJ2-3; TRBD2 might be the D (6 bases). The germline CDR1 and CDR2 sequences are SGHVS and FQNEAQ. This CDR3 region has 14 residues. The chain's CDR3 is CASSLETSWGEVVF. CDR3 bases: TGTGCCAGCAGCTTAGAAACTAGCTGGGGGGAAGTAGTATTT.

CDR3 in amino acids: CASRPLTSGANVLTF. The DNA for the CDR3 is TGTGCCAGCAGGCCCCTAACCTCTGGGGCCAACGTCCTGACTTTC. The chain is built from TRBV2 and TRBJ2-6; no reliable D call. Looked up from germline, CDR1 is SNHLY and CDR2 is FYNNEI. The CDR3 extends over 15 amino acids. Trimming removed 6 bases at V and 0 bases at J, with 9 bases between.

V usage is TRBV28 and J usage is TRBJ2-7; 11 positions agree with TRBD2. The V gene's germline CDR1 is MDHEN and CDR2 SYDVKM. Trimming cost V 5 bases and J 4 bases; bases outside gene matches: 13. There are 17 residues in the CDR3. CDR3 sequence: CASSGGTSGRVLYEQYF. The CDR3 DNA follows: TGTGCCAGCAGTGGGGGAACTAGCGGGAGAGTGTTGTACGAGCAGTACTTC.

CDR3 sequence: CASSSSVDEQYF. The CDR3 bases are TGTGCCAGCAGCTCCTCAGTGGACGAGCAGTACTTC. This chain connects TRBV11-3 to TRBJ2-7; D remains unclear. Germline V gives CDR1 SGHNT, CDR2 YENEEA. The CDR3 runs 12 residues. V was cut by 4 bases and J by 5 bases, with 9 bases left in between.

This clone was observed a single time. This chain joins TRBV9 and TRBJ1-4, with a tentative D call TRBD1 (6 bases). V was clipped by 3 bases and J by 8 bases, with 17 bases between them. The CDR3 spans 15 residues. Germline CDR1 reads SGDLS; CDR2 reads YYNGEE. CDR3 amino acids: CASSAGQSVGEKLFF. CDR3 coding DNA: TGTGCCAGCAGCGCCGGACAGAGCGTGGGGGAAAAACTGTTTTTT.

Points on this clone: This CDR3 is also generated by other DNA sequences in the sample. The genes are TRBV12-3 or TRBV12-4 and TRBJ1-1; unclear D gene. The CDR3 totals 13 residues. V was shortened by 3 bases and J by 3 bases, with 8 bases between the two germline ends. CDR3: CASSFGGDTEAFF. The CDR3 DNA follows: TGTGCCAGCAGTTTTGGCGGGGACACTGAAGCTTTCTTT.

This sequence joins TRBV6-2 or TRBV6-3 and TRBJ2-7, with 8 bases fitting TRBD2. Germline V lookup: CDR1 MNHEY, CDR2 SVGEGT. After removal of 4 bases from V and 7 bases from J, the junction contained 12 bases not matched to a gene. The CDR3 contains 15 residues. CDR3 sequence: CASSFRGLGMREQYF. CDR3 nucleotides: TGTGCCAGCAGTTTTAGGGGACTAGGCATGCGAGAGCAGTACTTC.

The chain is built from TRBV7-2 and TRBJ1-3, with 8 bases fitting TRBD1. CDR1 and CDR2 (germline): SGHTA, FQGNSA. This CDR3 spans 16 amino acids. V shed 3 bases, J shed 0 bases, and the junction held 4 bases outside the gene matches. CDR3 residues: CASSFSGTGSGNTIYF. The CDR3 region has the DNA TGTGCCAGCAGCTTTAGTGGGACAGGCTCTGGAAACACCATATATTTT.